The sequence of this T cell receptor (beta chain) was determined in a study of persistence of HIV-infected CD4 T cells. Study context: Multiple blood draws of up to 180 mL, except a couple of donors with single leukapheresis.

CDR1 is MNHEY and CDR2 is SMNVEV in the germline V gene (reference sequence). The CDR3 sequence is 14 residues long. V lost 6 bases to trimming and J lost 7 bases; unmatched junction nucleotides: 6. The immunoSEQ assay was version 4, run in survey mode. Using immunoSEQ multiplex PCR, the repertoire was profiled, and TCRdb retains in-frame clones only, with some absent. The data contain tens of thousands of clones, about 88% of them singletons. Details on this clone: Its antigen is currently unknown.

This nonspecific control used anti-CD3/anti-CD28 bead stimulation of CD4+ T cells. CD4+ T cells upregulating both CD40 ligand and CD69 were sorted as responding cells. Sequenced here: CD4+ T cells sorted from PBMCs after roughly 18-hour stimulation, sampled from a patient who received antiretroviral therapy. The TCR originated in an adult woman with HIV who was CMV-seropositive. The V call is TRBV27, the J call TRBJ1-6; 7 bases are a match to TRBD1. CDR3 protein: CASSDRVQNSPLHF. The CDR3 nucleotides are TGTGCCAGCAGCGACAGGGTGCAGAATTCACCCCTCCACTTT.